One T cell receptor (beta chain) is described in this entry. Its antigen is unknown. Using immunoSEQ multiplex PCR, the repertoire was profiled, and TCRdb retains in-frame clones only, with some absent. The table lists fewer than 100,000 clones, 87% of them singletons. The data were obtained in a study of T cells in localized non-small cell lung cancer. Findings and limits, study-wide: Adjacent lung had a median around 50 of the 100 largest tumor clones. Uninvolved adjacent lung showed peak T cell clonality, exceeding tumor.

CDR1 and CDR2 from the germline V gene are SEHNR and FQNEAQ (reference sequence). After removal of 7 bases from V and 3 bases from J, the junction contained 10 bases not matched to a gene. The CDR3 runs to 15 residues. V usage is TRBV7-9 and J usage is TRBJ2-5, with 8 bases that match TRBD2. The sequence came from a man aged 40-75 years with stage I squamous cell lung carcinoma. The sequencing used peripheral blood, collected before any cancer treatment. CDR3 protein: CASNRLTSVKETQYF. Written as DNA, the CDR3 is TGTGCCAGCAATCGTCTGACTAGCGTAAAAGAGACCCAGTACTTC.